Following are 21 T cell receptor beta chains from one sample sequenced in a study of memory CD4+ T cells and cytomegalovirus serostatus. Single viable CD3+CD4+CD8-CD45RO+ cells were sorted as the memory CD4+ T cells. Assay used: immunoSEQ multiplex PCR; TCRdb lists only in-frame clones, some missing. This table holds tens of thousands of clones, around 76% found once. The sample taken for sequencing was memory CD4+ T cells from blood. These receptors were collected from an adult in good health and CMV-seronegative.

The chain links TRBV30 to TRBJ2-1; D may be TRBD1 or TRBD2 (6 bases each). CDR3 length equals 14 residues. Trimming shortened V by 1 base and J by 3 bases, and 10 bases separated the two germline ends. CDR1 and CDR2 from the germline V gene are GTSNPN and SVGIG (reference sequence). The CDR3 reads CAWSEGGLYNEQFF. CDR3 sequence (DNA): TGTGCCTGGAGTGAGGGGGGCCTCTACAATGAGCAGTTCTTC.

The chain employs TRBV7-9 and TRBJ2-1, with 11 bases that match TRBD2. Germline V gene data show CDR1 as SEHNR and CDR2 as FQNEAQ (reference sequence). This CDR3 contains 17 residues. J lost 2 bases, V lost 5 bases, and 8 bases had no gene match. The CDR3 reads CASSSLAGGPAYNEQFF. As DNA, the CDR3 is TGTGCCAGCAGCAGTTTAGCGGGGGGGCCTGCCTACAATGAGCAGTTCTTC.

This clone has more than one count but fewer than ten. The CDR3 loop is CASSPGRLNSPLHF. In DNA form, the CDR3 reads TGTGCCAGCAGCCCCGGACGGCTTAATTCACCCCTCCACTTT. The V gene is TRBV5-6, the J gene TRBJ1-6; D not resolved. Trimming pared 4 bases from V and 6 bases from J, leaving 11 bases between. The germline CDR1 and CDR2 sequences are SGHDT and YYEEEE. CDR3 length: 14 amino acids.

V usage is TRBV5-1 and J usage is TRBJ2-3; 8 positions agree with TRBD2. This CDR3 is 14 amino acids long. Germline V CDR1 and CDR2: SGHRS, YFSETQ. Unmatched junction bases numbered 10, after V lost 6 bases and J lost 7 bases. This CDR3 reads CASKNSGEHHTQYF. Written as DNA, the CDR3 is TGCGCCAGCAAAAATAGCGGGGAGCATCATACGCAGTATTTT.

The V and J genes are TRBV7-2 and TRBJ2-2; 11 positions match TRBD2. The CDR3 is 17 residues long. The germline V gene has CDR1 SGHTA and CDR2 FQGNSA. J gave up 4 bases and V 4 bases, and 8 bases lay outside the gene matches. The CDR3 sequence: CASSSPLAGGPTGELFF. The CDR3 DNA follows: TGTGCCAGCAGCTCTCCTTTAGCGGGGGGGCCCACCGGGGAGCTGTTTTTT.

V is TRBV5-1 and J is TRBJ2-7; D call uncertain. The length of the CDR3 is 14 residues. Germline-derived CDR1 and CDR2 are SGHRS and YFSETQ. Trimming left V 4 bases short and J 4 bases short, with 15 bases between. The CDR3 nucleotides are TGCGCCAGCAGCCCTGTCGCCGTCGGGTACGAGCAGTACTTC. It translates to CASSPVAVGYEQYF.

V usage is TRBV4-1 and J usage is TRBJ2-5; D unclear. Between the trimmed V and J ends, which lost 10 bases and 1 base, there was a span of 13 bases. Per germline, CDR1 MGHRA and CDR2 YSYEKL. The CDR3 extends over 13 amino acids. This CDR3 reads CATALSIQETQYF. The CDR3 coding sequence is TGCGCCACCGCGTTGTCCATCCAAGAGACCCAGTACTTC.

The chain carries TRBV14 and TRBJ2-4; weak D call: TRBD2 (5 bases). Trimming stripped 1 base from V and 8 bases from J, with 18 bases between. There are 16 residues in the CDR3. Germline V lookup: CDR1 SGHDN, CDR2 FVKESK. Here the CDR3 DNA reads TGTGCCAGCAGCCAAGGCGCGTTACGGGGTCGAGACATTCAGTACTTC. Translation gives CASSQGALRGRDIQYF.

Notes on this clone: Germline and junction disagree at one end, which may indicate a read error. The chain carries TRBV6-6 and TRBJ2-1; D ambiguous. Germline V gene sequence: CDR1 MNHNY, CDR2 SVGAGI (reference sequence). There are 11 residues in the CDR3. The CDR3 sequence is CASSSFNEQFF. The CDR3 DNA is TGTGCCAGCAGTTCCTTCAATGAGCAGTTCTTC.

The V gene is TRBV7-7, the J gene TRBJ2-3; 9 positions match TRBD1. V was pared by 5 bases and J by 3 bases, with 3 bases of the junction left unmatched. The CDR3 sequence is 14 residues long. Germline CDR1 SSHAT, CDR2 FNYEAQ (reference sequence). CDR3 amino acids: CASSRDRVTDTQYF. The CDR3 bases are TGTGCCAGCAGCCGGGACAGGGTAACAGATACGCAGTATTTT.

With respect to this clone: A read error is possible here, since a much larger clone lies one base away. The rearrangement uses TRBV5-1 and TRBJ1-2; a weak D match, TRBD1 (6 bases). Germline V gene lookup returns CDR1 SGHRS and CDR2 YFSETQ. The CDR3 consists of 14 residues. The CDR3 sequence: CANSSDSSNYGYTF. As DNA, the CDR3 is TGCGCCAACAGCTCGGACAGCTCTAACTATGGCTACACCTTC.

The chain has TRBV30 and TRBJ1-1; D not certain. CDR1 and CDR2 (germline): GTSNPN, SVGIG (reference sequence). Deletions cut 2 bases from V and 4 bases from J, with 11 bases between. The CDR3 contains 13 residues. CDR3: CAWSPLVATEAFF. In nucleotides, the CDR3 is TGTGCCTGGAGTCCATTAGTTGCCACTGAAGCTTTCTTT.

V is TRBV5-1 and J is TRBJ2-7; tentatively, D is TRBD2 (5 bases). Germline assignment: CDR1 SGHRS and CDR2 YFSETQ. V lost 5 bases and J 0 bases, leaving 15 bases between the germline ends. The CDR3 is made up of 15 amino acids. The CDR3 bases are TGCGCCAGCAGAAATTTAGGGAGTTCCTCCTACGAGCAGTACTTC. Its translation is CASRNLGSSSYEQYF.

This chain connects TRBV5-1 to TRBJ2-5, with TRBD1 matching 7 bases. Trimming at V came to 1 base and at J to 3 bases, leaving 9 bases not matched to a gene. The CDR3 is 16 amino acids. Germline CDR1 is SGHRS and CDR2 is YFSETQ. The CDR3 sequence is CASSLQTGIGEETQYF. The CDR3 region has the DNA TGCGCCAGCAGCTTGCAGACAGGGATTGGGGAAGAGACCCAGTACTTC.

The V and J genes are TRBV19 and TRBJ1-5, with D uncertain. V lost 6 bases, J lost 2 bases, and 8 bases lay in between. Looked up from germline, CDR1 is LNHDA and CDR2 is SQIVND (reference sequence). The CDR3 is 13 amino acids. CDR3 in DNA: TGTGCCAGTAGCCCCGTGGGCAATCAGCCCCAGCATTTT. Translation gives CASSPVGNQPQHF.

This clone was detected only a few times. The J gene is TRBJ1-1, the V gene TRBV9; 9 bases match TRBD1. J gave up 6 bases and V 1 base, and 1 base lay outside the gene matches. CDR3 length: 13 residues. CDR1 is SGDLS and CDR2 is YYNGEE in the germline V gene. The CDR3 region has the DNA TGTGCCAGCAGCGTAAGACAGGGGGCTGAAGCTTTCTTT. It is translated as CASSVRQGAEAFF. The full variable domain, with the rest looked up from reference TRBV9 and TRBJ1-1, is DSGVTQTPKHLITATGQRVTLRCSPRSGDLSVYWYQQSLDQGLQFLIQYYNGEERAKGNILERFSAQQFPDLHSELNLSSLELGDSALYFCASSVRQGAEAFFGQGTRLTVV.

The rearrangement joins TRBV5-6 to TRBJ2-3; 7 nucleotides line up with TRBD2. The CDR3 covers 15 residues. Germline assignment: CDR1 SGHDT and CDR2 YYEEEE. V trimming: 6 bases; J trimming: 5 bases; junction bases outside the gene matches: 12. This CDR3 reads CASTLKLGGLDTQYF. The CDR3 nucleotides read TGTGCCAGCACCCTAAAACTGGGGGGGTTAGATACGCAGTATTTT.

The chain uses TRBV27 and TRBJ1-6; D perhaps matches TRBD1 (6 bases). The germline V gene has CDR1 MNHEY and CDR2 SMNVEV (reference sequence). CDR3 length: 15 residues. Trimming removed 8 bases from V and 4 bases from J, with 15 bases in between. The CDR3 protein is CASSREDSYNSPLHF. The CDR3 DNA is TGTGCCAGCTCCCGAGAGGACAGTTATAATTCACCCCTCCACTTT.

The chain uses TRBV15 and TRBJ1-1; tentatively, D is TRBD1 (6 bases). The CDR3 extends over 16 amino acids. Germline V gene data show CDR1 as LNHNV and CDR2 as YYDKDF (reference sequence). V was cut by 0 bases and J by 4 bases, with 15 bases left in between. CDR3 region: CATSRDSWGRTTEAFF. The CDR3 DNA follows: TGTGCCACCAGCAGAGATAGTTGGGGGCGGACCACTGAAGCTTTCTTT.

The genes are TRBV4-1 and TRBJ2-5; D is unresolved. This CDR3 has 17 residues. Germline V gives CDR1 MGHRA, CDR2 YSYEKL. Trimming took 4 bases from V and 3 from J, leaving 21 bases between them. CDR3 DNA: TGCGCCAGCAGCCCGGCTCCTGGGATCCCCACCAAAGAGACCCAGTACTTC. Its translation is CASSPAPGIPTKETQYF.

V is TRBV5-1 and J is TRBJ1-4, with D perhaps matching TRBD1 (6 bases). Germline V gives CDR1 SGHRS, CDR2 YFSETQ. The CDR3 contains 16 residues. The V end lost 4 bases, the J end lost 5 bases, and 18 bases lay between the germline ends. The CDR3 DNA follows: TGCGCCAGCAGCCCAGACCCGACAGGATCCAATGAAAAACTGTTTTTT. Amino acid sequence: CASSPDPTGSNEKLFF.